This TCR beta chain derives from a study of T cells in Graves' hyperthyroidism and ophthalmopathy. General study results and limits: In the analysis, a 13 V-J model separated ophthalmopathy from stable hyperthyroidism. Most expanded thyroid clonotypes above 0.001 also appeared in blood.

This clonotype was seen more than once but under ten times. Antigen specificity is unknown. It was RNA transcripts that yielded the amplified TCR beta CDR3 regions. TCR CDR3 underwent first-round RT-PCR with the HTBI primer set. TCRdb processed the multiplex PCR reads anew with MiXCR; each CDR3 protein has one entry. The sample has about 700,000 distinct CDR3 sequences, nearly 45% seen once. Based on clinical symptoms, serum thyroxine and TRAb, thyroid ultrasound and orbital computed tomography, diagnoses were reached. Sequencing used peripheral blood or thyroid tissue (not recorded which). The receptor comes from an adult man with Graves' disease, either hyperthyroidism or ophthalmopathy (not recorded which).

This CDR3 reads CASSLLRGVNTEAFF. The CDR3 region has the DNA TGTGCCAGCAGCTTGCTCCGAGGGGTGAACACTGAAGCTTTCTTT. V is TRBV7-2 and J is TRBJ1-1; TRBD1 is a possible D gene (5 bases). The ends were cut back, 3 bases at V and 0 bases at J, with 11 bases in the middle. The V gene's germline CDR1 is SGHTA and CDR2 FQGNSA. The CDR3 consists of 15 residues.